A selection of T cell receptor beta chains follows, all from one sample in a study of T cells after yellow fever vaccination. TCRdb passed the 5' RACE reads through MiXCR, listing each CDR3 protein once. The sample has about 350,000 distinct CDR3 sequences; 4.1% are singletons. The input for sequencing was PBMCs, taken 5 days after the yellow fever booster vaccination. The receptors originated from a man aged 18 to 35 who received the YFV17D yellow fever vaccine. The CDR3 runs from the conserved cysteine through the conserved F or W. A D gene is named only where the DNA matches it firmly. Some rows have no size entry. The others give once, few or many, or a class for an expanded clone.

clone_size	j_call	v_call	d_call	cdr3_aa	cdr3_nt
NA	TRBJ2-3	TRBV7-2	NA	CASSSAGGSDTQYF	TGTGCCAGCAGCTCAGCTGGGGGGTCAGATACGCAGTATTTT
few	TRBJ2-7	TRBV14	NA	CASSRKKGLGYEQYF	TGTGCCAGCAGCCGGAAGAAGGGGTTGGGTTACGAGCAGTACTTC
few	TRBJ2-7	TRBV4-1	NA	CASSQLGLLNEQYF	TGCGCCAGCAGCCAACTAGGACTACTCAACGAGCAGTACTTC
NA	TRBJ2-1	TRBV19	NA	CASSRRGSYNEQFF	TGTGCCAGTAGTCGCAGAGGTTCCTACAATGAGCAGTTCTTC
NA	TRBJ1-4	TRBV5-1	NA	CASSFPDGELFF	TGCGCCAGCAGCTTCCCGGACGGGGAACTGTTTTTT
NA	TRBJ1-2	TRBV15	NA	CATSRDRAGLGSIYGYTF	TGTGCCACCAGCAGAGATCGGGCAGGGCTAGGGAGTATCTATGGCTACACCTTC
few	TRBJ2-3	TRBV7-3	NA	CASSSPTDTDTQYF	TGTGCCAGCAGCTCCCCGACAGATACAGATACGCAGTATTTT
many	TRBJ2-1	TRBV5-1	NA	CASSFRQSSYNEQFF	TGCGCCAGCAGCTTCCGACAGAGCTCCTACAATGAGCAGTTCTTC
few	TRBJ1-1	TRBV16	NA	CASSHGSPEAFF	TGTGCCAGCAGCCATGGTTCACCTGAAGCTTTCTTT
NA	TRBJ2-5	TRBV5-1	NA	CASSLVPGQETQYF	TGCGCCAGCAGCTTGGTACCGGGACAAGAGACCCAGTACTTC
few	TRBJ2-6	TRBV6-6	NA	CASSKDASGANVLTF	TGTGCCAGCAGCAAAGATGCTTCTGGGGCCAACGTCCTGACTTTC
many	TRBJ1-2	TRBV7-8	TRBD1	CASSLDRGPGYTF	TGTGCCAGCAGCTTGGACAGGGGGCCTGGCTACACCTTC
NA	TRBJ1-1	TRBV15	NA	CATSTTVTVTEAFF	TGTGCCACCAGCACGACAGTGACGGTCACTGAAGCTTTCTTT
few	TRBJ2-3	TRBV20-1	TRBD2	CSARDRQRESTDTQYF	TGCAGTGCTAGAGATCGCCAGCGGGAAAGCACAGATACGCAGTATTTT
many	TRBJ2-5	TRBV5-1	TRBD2	CASSYGTSGQETQYF	TGCGCCAGCAGCTACGGGACTAGCGGCCAAGAGACCCAGTACTTC
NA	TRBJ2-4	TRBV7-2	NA	CASSFGVHDKNIQYF	TGTGCCAGCAGCTTTGGGGTGCACGACAAAAACATTCAGTACTTC
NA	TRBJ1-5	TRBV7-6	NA	CASSLNGLGPQHF	TGTGCCAGCAGCTTAAACGGACTCGGGCCCCAGCATTTT
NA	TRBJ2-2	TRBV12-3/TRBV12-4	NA	CASQWGRHTGSCFF	NA
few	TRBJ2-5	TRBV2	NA	CASSERTLQETQYF	TGTGCCAGCAGTGAAAGGACGCTCCAAGAGACCCAGTACTTC
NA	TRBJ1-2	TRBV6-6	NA	CASSYFEGGYTF	TGTGCCAGCAGTTACTTTGAAGGTGGCTACACCTTC
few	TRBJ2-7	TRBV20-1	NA	CSARRPENSYEQYF	TGCAGTGCTAGGAGGCCTGAGAACTCCTACGAGCAGTACTTC
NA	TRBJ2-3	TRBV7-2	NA	CASSLVLQRSDTQYF	TGTGCCAGCAGCTTAGTTCTACAGAGGTCAGATACGCAGTATTTT
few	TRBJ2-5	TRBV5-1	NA	CASSTGTPKETQYF	TGCGCCAGCAGCACCGGGACACCGAAAGAGACCCAGTACTTC
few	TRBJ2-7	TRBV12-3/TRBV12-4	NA	CASRGQTGAYEQYF	TGTGCCAGCAGGGGACAGACGGGGGCCTACGAGCAGTACTTC
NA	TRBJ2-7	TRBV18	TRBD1	CASSPVPQGEIEQYF	TGTGCCAGCTCACCTGTCCCCCAGGGGGAAATCGAGCAGTACTTC
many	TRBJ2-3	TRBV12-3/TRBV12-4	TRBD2	CASSFPSGGTTDTQYF	TGTGCCAGCAGTTTCCCTAGCGGGGGAACCACAGATACGCAGTATTTT
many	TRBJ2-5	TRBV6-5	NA	CASSVRSAETQYF	TGTGCCAGCAGTGTTCGATCGGCAGAGACCCAGTACTTC
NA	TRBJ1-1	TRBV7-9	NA	CASRGRDTLNTEAFF	TGTGCCAGCAGGGGCCGGGACACTTTGAACACTGAAGCTTTCTTT
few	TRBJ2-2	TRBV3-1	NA	CASSQARWVDTGELFF	TGTGCCAGCAGCCAAGCCAGGTGGGTGGACACCGGGGAGCTGTTTTTT
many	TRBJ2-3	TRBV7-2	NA	CASSFSRGLTDTQYF	TGTGCCAGCAGCTTCAGTCGGGGCCTCACAGATACGCAGTATTTT
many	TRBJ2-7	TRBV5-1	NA	CASRSTPGVYEQYF	TGCGCCAGCAGATCCACTCCGGGGGTCTACGAGCAGTACTTC
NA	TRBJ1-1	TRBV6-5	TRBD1	CASSSPGQGRTEAFF	TGTGCCAGCAGTTCCCCGGGACAGGGGAGAACTGAAGCTTTCTTT
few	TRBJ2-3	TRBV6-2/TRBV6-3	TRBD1	CASSGTGEVDTQYF	TGTGCCAGCAGCGGGACAGGAGAGGTAGATACGCAGTATTTT
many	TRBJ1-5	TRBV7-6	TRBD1	CASSRYRGAQPQHF	TGTGCCAGCAGCCGCTACAGGGGCGCTCAGCCCCAGCATTTT
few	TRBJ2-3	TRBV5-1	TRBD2	CASSSVPGLGWTDTQYF	TGCGCCAGCAGCTCGGTACCGGGACTAGGATGGACAGATACGCAGTATTTT
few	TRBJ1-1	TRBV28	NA	CASSPRVNTEAFF	TGTGCCAGCAGTCCCAGGGTGAACACTGAAGCTTTCTTT
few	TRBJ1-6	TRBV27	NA	CASSAGTSRSPLHF	TGTGCCAGCAGTGCCGGGACTTCGAGATCACCCCTCCACTTT
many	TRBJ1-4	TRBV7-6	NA	CASSLRQSSNEKLFF	TGTGCCAGCAGCCTCAGACAGAGTTCTAATGAAAAACTGTTTTTT
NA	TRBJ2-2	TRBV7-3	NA	CASSFLGVGGELFF	TGTGCCAGCAGCTTTCTTGGGGTTGGCGGGGAGCTGTTTTTT
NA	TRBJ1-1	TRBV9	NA	CASSVVGEKNTEAFF	TGTGCCAGCAGCGTAGTTGGAGAGAAAAACACTGAAGCTTTCTTT
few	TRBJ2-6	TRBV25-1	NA	CASSEYTGAGANVLTF	TGTGCCAGCAGTGAATATACGGGAGCTGGGGCCAACGTCCTGACTTTC
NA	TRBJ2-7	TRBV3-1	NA	CASSHHPAGSYEQYF	TGTGCCAGCAGCCATCATCCGGCCGGCTCCTACGAGCAGTACTTC
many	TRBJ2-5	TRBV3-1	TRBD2	CASSLRLAETQYF	TGTGCCAGCAGCCTTCGACTAGCGGAGACCCAGTACTTC
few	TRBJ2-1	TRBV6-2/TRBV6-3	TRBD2	CASSLKREAYNEQFF	TGTGCCAGCAGTCTTAAGCGGGAGGCCTACAATGAGCAGTTCTTC
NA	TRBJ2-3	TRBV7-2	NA	CASSFPRNGVLSTDTQYF	TGTGCCAGCAGCTTCCCCCGCAACGGGGTCCTATCGACAGATACGCAGTATTTT
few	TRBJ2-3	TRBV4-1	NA	CASSQASSIDTQYF	TGCGCCAGCAGCCAAGCTTCTAGTATAGATACGCAGTATTTT
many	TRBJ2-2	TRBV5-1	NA	CASSLALGTITGELFF	TGCGCCAGCAGCTTGGCCTTAGGGACAATCACCGGGGAGCTGTTTTTT
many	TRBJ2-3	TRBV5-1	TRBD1	CASSLDRGTDTQYF	TGTGCCAGCAGTTTGGACAGGGGGACAGATACGCAGTATTTT